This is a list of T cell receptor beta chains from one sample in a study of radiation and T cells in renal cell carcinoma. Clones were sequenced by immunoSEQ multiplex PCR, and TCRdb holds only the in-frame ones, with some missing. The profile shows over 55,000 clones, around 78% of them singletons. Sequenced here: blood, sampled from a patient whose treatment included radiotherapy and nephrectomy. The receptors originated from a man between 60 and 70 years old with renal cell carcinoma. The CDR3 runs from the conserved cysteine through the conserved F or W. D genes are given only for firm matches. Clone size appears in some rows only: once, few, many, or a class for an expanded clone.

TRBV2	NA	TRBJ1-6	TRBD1	CASRGTGEHSPLHF	TGTGCCAGCAGGGGGACAGGGGAGCATTCACCCCTCCACTTT
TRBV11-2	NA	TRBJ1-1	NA	CASTQGLNTEAFF	TGTGCCAGCACGCAGGGGTTGAACACTGAAGCTTTCTTT
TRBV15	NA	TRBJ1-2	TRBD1	CATRPGTGGFGYTF	TGTGCCACCAGACCCGGGACAGGGGGCTTCGGCTACACCTTC
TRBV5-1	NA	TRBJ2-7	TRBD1	CASSFQDRVGEQYF	TGCGCCAGCAGCTTCCAGGACAGGGTCGGCGAGCAGTACTTC
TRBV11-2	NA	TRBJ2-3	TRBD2	CASSRGAGGPNTQYF	TGTGCCAGCAGCCGCGGAGCGGGAGGGCCCAATACGCAGTATTTT
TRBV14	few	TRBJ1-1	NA	CASSWATNTEAFF	TGTGCCAGCAGTTGGGCCACGAACACTGAAGCTTTCTTT
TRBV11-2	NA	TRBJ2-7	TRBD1	CASSRGGQGHYEQYF	TGTGCCAGCAGCCGAGGGGGACAGGGTCACTACGAGCAGTACTTC
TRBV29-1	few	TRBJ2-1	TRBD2	CSVDGLAGLNNEQFF	TGCAGCGTCGATGGACTAGCGGGACTTAACAATGAGCAGTTCTTC
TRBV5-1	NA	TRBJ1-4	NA	CASSDPQGSNEKLFF	TGCGCCAGCAGCGACCCACAGGGCTCGAATGAAAAACTGTTTTTT
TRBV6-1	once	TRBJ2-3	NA	CASSDTGHLAGTDTQYF	TGTGCCAGCAGTGATACGGGGCACTTGGCGGGCACAGATACGCAGTATTTT
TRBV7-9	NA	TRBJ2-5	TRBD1	CASSLDGQGEETQYF	TGTGCCAGCAGCTTAGATGGACAGGGAGAAGAGACCCAGTACTTC
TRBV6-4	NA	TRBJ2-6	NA	CASSAAPSGANVLTF	TGTGCCAGCAGTGCCGCACCCTCTGGGGCCAACGTCCTGACTTTC
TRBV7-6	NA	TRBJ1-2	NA	CASSFGARYTF	TGTGCCAGCAGCTTTGGGGCCCGCTACACCTTC
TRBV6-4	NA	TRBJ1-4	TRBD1	CASSDTPGQGREKLFF	TGTGCCAGCAGTGACACCCCGGGACAGGGGAGAGAAAAACTGTTTTTT
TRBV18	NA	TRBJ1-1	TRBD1	CASSSIGQGNTEAFF	TGTGCCAGCTCATCCATTGGACAGGGTAATACTGAAGCTTTCTTT
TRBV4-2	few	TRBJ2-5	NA	CASSQASGSGEEETQYF	TGTGCCAGCAGCCAAGCCTCAGGGTCGGGAGAGGAGGAGACCCAGTACTTC
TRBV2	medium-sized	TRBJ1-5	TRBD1	CASSDPTRGTDYQPQHF	TGTGCCAGCAGCGACCCCACCCGAGGGACAGACTATCAGCCCCAGCATTTT
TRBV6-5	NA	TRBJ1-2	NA	CASSYTTPLGARYTF	TGTGCCAGCAGTTACACGACACCCCTAGGTGCTCGCTACACCTTC
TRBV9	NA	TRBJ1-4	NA	CASSRGPNEKLFF	TGTGCCAGCTCCAGGGGCCCTAATGAAAAACTGTTTTTT
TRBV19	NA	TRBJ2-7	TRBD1	CASSMDRGSYEQYF	TGTGCCAGTAGTATGGACAGGGGGTCCTACGAGCAGTACTTC
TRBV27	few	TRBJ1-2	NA	CASSLDNQYGYTF	TGTGCCAGCAGTTTGGACAACCAGTATGGCTACACCTTC
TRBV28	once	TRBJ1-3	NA	CASSLSRSGNTIYF	TGTGCCAGCAGTTTAAGTAGATCTGGAAACACCATATATTTT
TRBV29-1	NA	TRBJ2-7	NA	CSVEDDTAPYEQYF	TGCAGCGTTGAAGATGACACAGCCCCCTACGAGCAGTACTTC
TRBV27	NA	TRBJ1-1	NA	CASSVGSNTEAFF	TGTGCCAGCAGTGTGGGATCGAACACTGAAGCTTTCTTT
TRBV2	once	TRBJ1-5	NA	CASSEALGPNSNQPQHF	TGTGCCAGCAGTGAAGCGCTGGGACCGAATAGCAATCAGCCCCAGCATTTT
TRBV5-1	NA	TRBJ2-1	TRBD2	CASSLGSGGAWNEQFF	TGCGCCAGCAGCTTGGGTAGCGGGGGGGCCTGGAATGAGCAGTTCTTC
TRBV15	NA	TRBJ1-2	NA	CATSREQNYGYTF	TGTGCCACCAGCAGAGAACAGAACTATGGCTACACCTTC
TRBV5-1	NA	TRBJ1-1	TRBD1	CASSAPRGGEGGAFF	TGCGCCAGCAGCGCACCCCGAGGGGGCGAAGGGGGAGCTTTCTTT
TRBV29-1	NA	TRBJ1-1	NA	CSVEDSMNTEAFF	TGCAGCGTTGAGGACAGCATGAACACTGAAGCTTTCTTT
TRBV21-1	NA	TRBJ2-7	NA	CASSKDSYEQYF	TGTGCCAGCAGCAAGGACAGCTACGAGCAGTACTTC
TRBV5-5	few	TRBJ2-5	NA	CASSPQETQYF	TGTGCCAGCAGCCCCCAAGAGACCCAGTACTTC
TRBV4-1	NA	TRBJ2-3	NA	CASSLSGVVDTQYF	TGCGCCAGCAGCCTTTCTGGGGTAGTAGATACGCAGTATTTT
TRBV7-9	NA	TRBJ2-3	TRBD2	CASSLAAGGPDTQYF	TGTGCCAGCAGCTTAGCTGCGGGGGGGCCCGACACGCAGTATTTT
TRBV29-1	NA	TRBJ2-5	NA	CSVERPERETQYF	TGCAGCGTTGAGAGGCCCGAGCGGGAGACCCAGTACTTC
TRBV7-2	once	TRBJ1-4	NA	CASSLSRRGPTNEKLFF	TGTGCCAGCAGCTTATCACGCAGGGGCCCAACTAATGAAAAACTGTTTTTT
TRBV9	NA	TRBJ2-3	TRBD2	CASSLTSGGSTTDTQYF	TGTGCCAGCAGTTTGACTAGCGGGGGAAGTACCACAGATACGCAGTATTTT
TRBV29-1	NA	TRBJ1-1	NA	CSVDRSNTEAFF	TGCAGCGTTGACAGGTCGAACACTGAAGCTTTCTTT
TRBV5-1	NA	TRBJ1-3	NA	CASAIHSGNTIYF	TGCGCCAGCGCCATACACTCTGGAAACACCATATATTTT
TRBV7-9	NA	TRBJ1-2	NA	CASSAPDRPSYGYTF	TGTGCCAGCAGCGCGCCGGACAGACCCTCCTATGGCTACACCTTC
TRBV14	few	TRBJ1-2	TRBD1	CASSRNGQVQGYTF	TGTGCCAGCAGCCGGAACGGACAGGTCCAAGGCTACACCTTC
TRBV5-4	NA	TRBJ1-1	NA	CASSLDWDTEAFF	TGTGCCAGCAGCTTGGATTGGGACACTGAAGCTTTCTTT
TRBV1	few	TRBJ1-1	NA	CTSSHAGELDTEAFF	TGCACCAGCAGCCACGCAGGAGAGTTGGACACTGAAGCTTTCTTT
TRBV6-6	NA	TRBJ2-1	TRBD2	CASSYPGGPHNEQFF	TGTGCCAGCAGTTATCCGGGAGGGCCTCACAATGAGCAGTTCTTC
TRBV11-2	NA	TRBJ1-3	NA	CASINPRGEKGNTIYF	TGTGCCAGCATCAACCCCCGAGGGGAAAAAGGAAACACCATATATTTT
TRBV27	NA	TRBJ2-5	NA	CASSRAGYQETQYF	TGTGCCAGCAGTCGGGCAGGGTACCAAGAGACCCAGTACTTC
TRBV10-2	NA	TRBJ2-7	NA	CASSESWGYEQYF	TGCGCCAGCAGTGAGTCGTGGGGCTACGAGCAGTACTTC
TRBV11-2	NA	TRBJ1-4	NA	CASSLVSVPGVGEKLFF	TGTGCCAGCAGCTTAGTATCAGTCCCCGGGGTTGGCGAAAAACTGTTTTTT
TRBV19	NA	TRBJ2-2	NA	CASSQGINTGELFF	TGTGCCAGTAGTCAAGGGATTAACACCGGGGAGCTGTTTTTT
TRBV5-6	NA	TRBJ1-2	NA	CASSLQGSGYTF	TGTGCCAGCAGCCTGCAGGGATCCGGCTACACCTTC
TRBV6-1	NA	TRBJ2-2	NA	CASSVDGAPPDTGELFF	TGTGCCAGCAGTGTTGACGGGGCCCCTCCCGACACCGGGGAGCTGTTTTTT
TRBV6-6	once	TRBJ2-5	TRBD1	CASRDSGTGVETQYF	TGTGCCAGCAGGGACTCCGGGACAGGGGTGGAGACCCAGTACTTC
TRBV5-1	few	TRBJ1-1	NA	CASSLSGTEAFF	TGCGCCAGCAGCTTGAGTGGCACTGAAGCTTTCTTT